One and the same sample provided the 17 T cell receptor beta chains below, sequenced in a study of beta chain features in type 1 diabetes. The study, taken as a whole, reports: Type 1 diabetes patients showed a moderate but significant shortening of TCRB CDR3s in all four CD4+ subsets.

No cognate antigen is known for these TCRs. Expressed TCRB transcripts were sequenced after all isolated RNA was converted to cDNA. Sequencing was performed with immunoSEQ multiplex PCR; in TCRdb, only in-frame clones are kept and a portion is missing. This table has about 700,000 clones, 13% appearing once. Sequencing input: naive CD4+ T cells from blood. The receptor set was obtained from a young man with type 1 diabetes.

Only a few counts were recorded for this clone. The chain is built from TRBV6-5 and TRBJ1-2, with 9 bases aligning to TRBD1. Germline CDR1 and CDR2: MNHEY and SVGAGI. Trimming took 6 bases from V and 3 from J; bases not matched to a gene: 8. This CDR3 region has 15 residues. The CDR3 region is CASREDRGVYYGYTF. DNA for the CDR3: TGTGCCAGCAGAGAGGACAGGGGAGTTTACTATGGCTACACCTTC.

The chain has TRBV5-1 and TRBJ2-7; the match to TRBD1 covers 8 bases. CDR1 is SGHRS, CDR2 YFSETQ, per germline. V trimming: 0 bases; J trimming: 4 bases; junction bases outside the gene matches: 6. The CDR3 consists of 15 residues. CDR3 amino acids: CASSLGAGGSYEQYF. CDR3 DNA: TGCGCCAGCAGCTTGGGAGCAGGGGGCTCGTACGAGCAGTACTTC.

This clone was seen only a few times. DNA for the CDR3: TGCGCCAGCAGCCCCTCTACCGAATCGGGCTTGGGGCAGTTCTTC. It yields the protein CASSPSTESGLGQFF. V usage is TRBV4-1 and J usage is TRBJ2-1, with no clear D. V dropped 4 bases and J dropped 12 bases, with 22 bases sitting between them. Looked up from germline, CDR1 is MGHRA and CDR2 is YSYEKL. The CDR3 runs to 15 residues.

This clone has just a few counts. The rearrangement links TRBV28 to TRBJ1-3; 7 bases align to TRBD1. Germline CDR1 and CDR2: MDHEN and SYDVKM. This CDR3 comprises 14 residues. The junction had 5 bases not matched to a gene; V was cut back by 6 bases and J by 3 bases. The chain's CDR3 is CASSPQGHGNTIYF. CDR3 sequence (DNA): TGTGCCAGCAGCCCACAGGGGCATGGAAACACCATATATTTT.

In this sample, this clone turned up a few times. DNA of the CDR3: TGTGCCAGCAGTTTCGGACAGGGGGCAAGTGAGGAGACCCAGTACTTC. It encodes CASSFGQGASEETQYF. J is TRBJ2-5 and V is TRBV28, with 11 bases aligning to TRBD1. The CDR3 runs to 16 residues. V was pared by 3 bases and J by 5 bases, with 8 bases of the junction left unmatched. The germline V gene encodes CDR1 MDHEN and CDR2 SYDVKM. The variable domain in full, completed from reference TRBV28 and TRBJ2-5, reads DVKVTQSSRYLVKRTGEKVFLECVQDMDHENMFWYRQDPGLGLRLIYFSYDVKMKEKGDIPEGYSVSREKKERFSLILESASTNQTSMYLCASSFGQGASEETQYFGPGTRLLVL.

With regard to this clone: The sample carries other DNA sequences with the same CDR3. The chain carries TRBV2 and TRBJ1-2, with 8 bases matching TRBD1. Per germline, CDR1 SNHLY and CDR2 FYNNEI. CDR3 size: 13 residues. The junction had 1 base not matched to a gene; V was cut back by 6 bases and J by 1 base. This CDR3 is CASSGQGNYGYTF. The CDR3 DNA sequence: TGTGCCAGCAGCGGACAGGGTAACTATGGCTACACCTTC.

The rearrangement uses TRBV10-3 and TRBJ1-6; 9 bases align to TRBD1. There are 14 residues in the CDR3. Germline V gene sequence: CDR1 ENHRY, CDR2 SYGVKD. J lost 7 bases, V lost 6 bases, and 4 bases had no gene match. The CDR3 nucleotides are TGTGCCATCAGGGCCGACAGGGGGAATTCACCCCTCCACTTT. Encoded protein: CAIRADRGNSPLHF.

This clone turned up a few times. The chain combines TRBV7-9 with TRBJ1-1; D is ambiguous. The CDR3 spans 15 residues. The ends were cut back, 3 bases at V and 6 bases at J, with 17 bases in the middle. Germline V gives CDR1 SEHNR, CDR2 FQNEAQ (reference sequence). In DNA form, the CDR3 reads TGTGCCAGCAGCTTGGTGAATCGGGTAGGCGCTGAAGCTTTCTTT. It yields the protein CASSLVNRVGAEAFF.

The chain uses TRBV2 and TRBJ2-5; D is ambiguous. From germline, CDR1 is SNHLY and CDR2 FYNNEI. CDR3 size: 11 residues. V was pared by 8 bases and J by 3 bases, with 7 bases between. CDR3 nucleotides: TGTGCCAGCCGAAGAGAAGAGACCCAGTACTTC. It specifies CASRREETQYF.

On this clone: The sample carries other DNA sequences with the same CDR3. The gene calls are TRBV5-1 and TRBJ2-7, with 7 bases identical to TRBD2. V lost 4 bases to trimming and J lost 2 bases; unmatched junction nucleotides: 6. Looked up from germline, CDR1 is SGHRS and CDR2 is YFSETQ. This CDR3 region has 14 residues. The CDR3 DNA follows: TGCGCCAGCAGCCTGGCGGGGGAAACCTACGAGCAGTACTTC. It specifies CASSLAGETYEQYF.

The chain links TRBV6-5 to TRBJ1-1; D unresolved. CDR3 length: 14 residues. V was trimmed by 2 bases and J by 4 bases, leaving 11 bases between them. Germline lookup yields CDR1 MNHEY and CDR2 SVGAGI. CDR3 DNA: TGTGCCAGCAGTTACGATGGAGTCCGCACTGAAGCTTTCTTT. The encoded protein is CASSYDGVRTEAFF.

This clone has a handful of counts. Within the sample, other DNA sequences also encode this same CDR3. CDR3: CASSPGTEGNTIYF. As DNA, the CDR3 is TGCGCCAGCAGCCCCGGGACAGAGGGAAACACCATATATTTT. This chain joins TRBV5-1 and TRBJ1-3, with 7 positions matching TRBD1. CDR3 length equals 14 residues. CDR1 is SGHRS, CDR2 YFSETQ, per germline. Trimming cost V 4 bases and J 4 bases; bases outside gene matches: 5.

This clone was counted a few times. Germline is not matched at one junction end, which may reflect a read error. The chain combines TRBV14 with TRBJ1-1; no reliable D call. Per the germline V gene, CDR1 is SGHDN and CDR2 is FVKESK. CDR3 length: 14 amino acids. CDR3 coding DNA: TGTGCCTGCAGCCTAATAGCAGGGAACACTGAAGCTTTCTTT. Amino acid sequence: CACSLIAGNTEAFF.

This clone was seen a few times. The V gene is TRBV7-9, the J gene TRBJ1-4; D is perhaps TRBD1 (6 bases). This CDR3 contains 15 residues. Germline V gene lookup returns CDR1 SEHNR and CDR2 FQNEAQ (reference sequence). Between the trimmed V and J ends, which lost 7 bases and 0 bases, there was a span of 12 bases. Here the CDR3 reads CASTDRRATNEKLFF. CDR3 nucleotide sequence: TGTGCCAGCACCGACAGGCGTGCAACTAATGAAAAACTGTTTTTT.

CDR3 bases: TGCGCCAGCACCAGGGGCGAGGGGAACACTGAAGCTTTCTTT. Its translation is CASTRGEGNTEAFF. The chain joins TRBV10-2 to TRBJ1-1; D perhaps matches TRBD1 (6 bases). The germline V gene encodes CDR1 WSHSY and CDR2 SAAADI. The CDR3 sequence is 14 residues long. V was pared by 7 bases and J by 1 base, with 13 bases between.

This chain connects TRBV11-1 to TRBJ2-1, with 7 positions matching TRBD1. With V trimmed by 5 bases and J by 6 bases, 4 bases remained unmatched. The germline V gene encodes CDR1 SGHAT and CDR2 FQDESV (reference sequence). The CDR3 covers 13 residues. CDR3 amino acids: CASSAGQVNEQFF. The CDR3 coding sequence is TGTGCCAGCAGCGCCGGACAGGTCAATGAGCAGTTCTTC.

The V and J genes are TRBV5-4 and TRBJ1-2; tentatively, D is TRBD1 (6 bases). The V end was cut by 7 bases, the J end by 5 bases, with 9 bases between. There are 11 residues in the CDR3. Per the germline V gene, CDR1 is SGHNT and CDR2 is YYREEE (reference sequence). CDR3 amino acids: CASQDSYGYTF. CDR3 DNA: TGTGCCAGCCAGGACAGTTATGGCTACACCTTC.